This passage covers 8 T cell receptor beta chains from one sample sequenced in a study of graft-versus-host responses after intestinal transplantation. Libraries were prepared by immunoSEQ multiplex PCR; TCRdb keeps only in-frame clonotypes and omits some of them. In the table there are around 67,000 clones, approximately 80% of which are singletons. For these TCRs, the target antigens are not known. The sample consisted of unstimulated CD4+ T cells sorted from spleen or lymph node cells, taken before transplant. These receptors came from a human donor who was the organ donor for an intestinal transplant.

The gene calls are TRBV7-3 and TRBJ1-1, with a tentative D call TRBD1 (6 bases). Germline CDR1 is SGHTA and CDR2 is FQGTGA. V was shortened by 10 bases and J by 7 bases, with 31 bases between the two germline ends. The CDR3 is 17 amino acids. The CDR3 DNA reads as TGTGCCACCCTCTTAGGGGGGAAGGGCGGGAGCTCGGGTGAAGCTTTCTTT. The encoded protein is CATLLGGKGGSSGEAFF.

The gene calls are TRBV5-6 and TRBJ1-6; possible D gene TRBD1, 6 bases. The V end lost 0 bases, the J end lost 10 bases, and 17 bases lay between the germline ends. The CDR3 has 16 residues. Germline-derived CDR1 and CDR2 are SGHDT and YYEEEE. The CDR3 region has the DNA TGTGCCAGCAGCTTGGTTGGGTCGCGGGGGCACTCACCCCTCCACTTT. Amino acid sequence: CASSLVGSRGHSPLHF. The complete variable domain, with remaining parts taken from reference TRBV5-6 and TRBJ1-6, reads DAGVTQSPTHLIKTRGQQVTLRCSPKSGHDTVSWYQQALGQGPQFIFQYYEEEERQRGNFPDRFSGHQFPNYSSELNVNALLLGDSALYLCASSLVGSRGHSPLHFGNGTRLTVT.

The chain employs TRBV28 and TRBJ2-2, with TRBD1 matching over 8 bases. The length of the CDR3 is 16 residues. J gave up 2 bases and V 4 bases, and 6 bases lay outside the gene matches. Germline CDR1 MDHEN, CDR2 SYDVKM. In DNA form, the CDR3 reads TGTGCCAGCAGTTCCTCCGGGACAGGAAACACCGGGGAGCTGTTTTTT. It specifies CASSSSGTGNTGELFF.

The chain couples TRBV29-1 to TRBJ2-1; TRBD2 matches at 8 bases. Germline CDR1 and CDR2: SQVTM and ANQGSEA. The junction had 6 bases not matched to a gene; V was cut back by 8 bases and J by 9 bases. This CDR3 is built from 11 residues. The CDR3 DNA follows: TGCAGCTTCCGGGGGGGGCCTGAGCAGTTCTTC. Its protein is CSFRGGPEQFF.

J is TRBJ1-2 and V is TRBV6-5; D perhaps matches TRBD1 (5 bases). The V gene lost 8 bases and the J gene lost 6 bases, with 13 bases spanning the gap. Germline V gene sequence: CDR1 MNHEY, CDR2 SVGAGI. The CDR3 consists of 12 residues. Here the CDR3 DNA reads TGTGCCAGCCGTCAGGGAGGGGATGGCTACACCTTC. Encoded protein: CASRQGGDGYTF.

In nucleotides, the CDR3 is TGTGCCAGCAGACCTAAGGCCCTGGGACAGGGACAAGAGACCCAGTACTTC. Protein: CASRPKALGQGQETQYF. The gene calls are TRBV7-2 and TRBJ2-5; 9 bases align to TRBD1. The CDR3 has 17 residues. Germline values: CDR1 SGHTA, CDR2 FQGNSA. The junction had 13 bases not matched to a gene; V was cut back by 6 bases and J by 2 bases.

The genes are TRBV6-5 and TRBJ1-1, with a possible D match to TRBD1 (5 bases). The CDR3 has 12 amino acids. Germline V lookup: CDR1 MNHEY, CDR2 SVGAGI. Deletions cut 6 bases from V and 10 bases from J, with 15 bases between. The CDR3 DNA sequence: TGTGCCAGCAGCTCTGGGGGGGTTGGAGCTTTCTTT. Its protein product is CASSSGGVGAFF.

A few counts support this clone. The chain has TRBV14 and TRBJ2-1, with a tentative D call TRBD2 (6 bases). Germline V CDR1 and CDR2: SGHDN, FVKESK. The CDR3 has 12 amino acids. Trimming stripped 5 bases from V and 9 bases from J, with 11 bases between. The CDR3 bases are TGTGCCAGCAGCTGGAGGGAAGGTGAGCAGTTCTTC. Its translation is CASSWREGEQFF.